This T cell receptor beta chain stems from a study of glioma-infiltrating T cells after dendritic cell vaccination. On the study more broadly: Patients had newly diagnosed or recurrent glioblastoma and received dendritic cell vaccines.

Amplification used 60 V beta primers and 13 J beta primers. Using immunoSEQ multiplex PCR, the repertoire was profiled, and TCRdb retains in-frame clones only, with some absent. Here the sample spans approximately 100,000 clones, 70% to 80% being singletons. The CDR3 runs to 14 residues. Trimming pared 0 bases from V and 3 bases from J, leaving 9 bases between. The germline V gene has CDR1 SGHRS and CDR2 YFSETQ. Patients had residual fresh-frozen tumor tissue and more than two years of survival data. Isocitrate dehydrogenase mutation was absent in all glioblastoma patients. This clonotype was sampled from a human donor with glioblastoma. Sequences were derived from blood, sampled before dendritic cell vaccination. The chain uses TRBV5-1 and TRBJ2-5, with D perhaps TRBD2 (5 bases). The CDR3 loop reads CASSLGGVKETQYF. The CDR3 DNA reads TGCGCCAGCAGCTTGGGGGGAGTAAAAGAGACCCAGTACTTC.